This TCR beta chain was sequenced in a study of human T cells and chemical hapten exposure. The wider study: It was small differences in pooled library volume that mainly caused per-sample TCR yields to vary. Study findings and constraints: PT1 expanded TCR numbers rose with patch test score.

Time point meaning: patch test 2, 6 weeks after DPC sensitization. Treatment: therapeutic diphenylcyclopropenone sensitization with weekly scalp DPC. Individual cDNA molecules each carried unique molecular identifiers attached by the library. TCRdb processed the RACE reads anew with MiXCR; each CDR3 protein has one entry. The sample lists roughly 120,000 distinct CDR3 sequences; more than 7% were seen once. This clonotype was counted a few times. Its antigen is undetermined. CDR1 is MDHEN and CDR2 is SYDVKM in the germline V gene. CDR3 length equals 16 residues. Trimming left V 6 bases short and J 6 bases short, with 21 bases between.

The material sequenced was whole blood, taken in connection with sensitization to the hapten diphenylcyclopropenone (DPC). This clonotype was sampled from a woman aged 40 to 50 with alopecia areata. Some clones in this sample may be carry-over from other donors' samples. This sequence joins TRBV28 and TRBJ2-1; possible D gene TRBD1, 6 bases. CDR3 loop: CASSRPPWADSNEQFF. The CDR3 bases are TGTGCCAGCAGCCGACCACCGTGGGCGGACAGCAATGAGCAGTTCTTC. Full variable domain (outside the CDR3, taken from reference TRBV28 and TRBJ2-1): DVKVTQSSRYLVKRTGEKVFLECVQDMDHENMFWYRQDPGLGLRLIYFSYDVKMKEKGDIPEGYSVSREKKERFSLILESASTNQTSMYLCASSRPPWADSNEQFFGPGTRLTVL.